The sequence of this T cell receptor beta chain was determined in a study of T cell repertoires in cytomegalovirus infection. Study as a whole: Both CMV infection and a matching HLA type were indicated by public TCR beta signatures.

One entry per CDR3 protein results from TCRdb running MiXCR on the reads. This repertoire shows more than 650,000 distinct CDR3 sequences, 35% found once; its top ten account for 2.8%. On this clonotype: Its antigen is still unknown.

Study observations and caveats: Cumulative public TCR beta family frequency identified CMV carriers with the relevant HLA. Ex vivo, HLA-C-restricted CMV-specific TCR beta clonotypes prevailed over the rest of the response.

Germline V gene sequence: CDR1 MNHEY, CDR2 SMNVEV (reference sequence). The length of the CDR3 is 15 residues. V gave up 6 bases and J gave up 5 bases; unmatched junction bases: 9. Material: PBMCs. The TCR comes from a human donor in good health (CMV status not recorded). Some clones in this sample may be carry-over from other donors' samples. J is TRBJ2-5 and V is TRBV27, with 10 bases matching TRBD2. CDR3 sequence reads: CASREVAGGRETQYF. The DNA of the CDR3 is TGTGCCAGCAGGGAGGTAGCGGGAGGACGTGAGACCCAGTACTTC.